Sequencing of this T cell receptor (beta chain) was carried out in a study of blood T cell repertoires in COVID-19. For the study at large: The origin of the acute and convalescent COVID-19 samples was the United States, Italy and Spain. Sources were T cells, B-cell-depleted T cells, or PBMCs; the material itself was cDNA or gDNA.

Per the study methods: Amplification of reference gene primers was used by the study to estimate nucleated cell counts. TCRdb's copy holds only in-frame clones and misses some; the assay was immunoSEQ multiplex PCR. The DNA gave D and trimming, while V, J and clone size come from that table. Of more than 200,000 clones in the sample, around 80% are singletons; the top ten hold 1.8%. Participants reported their clinical history, and cohort assignment relied on those reports. After removal of 0 bases from V and 3 bases from J, the junction contained 3 bases not matched to a gene. The CDR3 has 16 residues. Germline V lookup: CDR1 LGHNA, CDR2 YSLEER.

Sequenced sample: PBMCs or T cells enriched from blood (not recorded which). This rearrangement joins TRBV4-3 to TRBJ2-4; 9 bases match TRBD1. This TCR came from a man in his sixties who had recovered from COVID-19. The CDR3 DNA sequence: TGCGCCAGCAGCCAAGACCGGACAGGGGTCAAAAACATTCAGTACTTC. Protein: CASSQDRTGVKNIQYF.